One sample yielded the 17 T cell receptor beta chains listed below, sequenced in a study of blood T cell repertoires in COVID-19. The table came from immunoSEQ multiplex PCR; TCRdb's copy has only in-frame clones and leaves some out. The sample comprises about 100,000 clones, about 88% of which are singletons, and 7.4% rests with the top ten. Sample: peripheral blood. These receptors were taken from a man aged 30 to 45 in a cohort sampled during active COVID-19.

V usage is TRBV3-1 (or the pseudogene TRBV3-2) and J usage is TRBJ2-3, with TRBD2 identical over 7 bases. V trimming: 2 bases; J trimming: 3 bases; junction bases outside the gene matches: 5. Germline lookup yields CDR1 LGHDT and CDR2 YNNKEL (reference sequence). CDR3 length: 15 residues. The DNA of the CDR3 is TGTGCCAGCAGCCAATGGGGGGGGGTGACAGATACGCAGTATTTT. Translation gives CASSQWGGVTDTQYF.

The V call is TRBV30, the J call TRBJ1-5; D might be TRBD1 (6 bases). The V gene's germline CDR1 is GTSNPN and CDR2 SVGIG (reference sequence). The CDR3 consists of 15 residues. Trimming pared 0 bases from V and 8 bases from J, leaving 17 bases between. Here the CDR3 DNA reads TGTGCCTGGAGTGTCACAGGGTCGAAGCTCGAGCCCCAGCATTTT. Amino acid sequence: CAWSVTGSKLEPQHF.

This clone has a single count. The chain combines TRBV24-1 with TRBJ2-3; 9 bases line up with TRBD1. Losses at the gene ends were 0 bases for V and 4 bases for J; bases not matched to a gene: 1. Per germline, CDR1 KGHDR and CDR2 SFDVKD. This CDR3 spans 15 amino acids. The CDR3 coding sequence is TGTGCCACCAGTGATTTGACAGGGGGCGCAGATACGCAGTATTTT. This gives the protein CATSDLTGGADTQYF.

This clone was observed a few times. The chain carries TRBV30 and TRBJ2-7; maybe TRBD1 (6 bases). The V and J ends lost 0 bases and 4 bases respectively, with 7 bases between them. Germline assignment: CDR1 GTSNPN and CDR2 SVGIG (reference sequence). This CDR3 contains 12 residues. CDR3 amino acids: CAWSVGQYEQYF. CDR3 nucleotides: TGTGCCTGGAGTGTAGGACAGTACGAGCAGTACTTC. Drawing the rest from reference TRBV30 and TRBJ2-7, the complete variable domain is SQTIHQWPATLVQPVGSPLSLECTVEGTSNPNLYWYRQAAGRGLQLLFYSVGIGQISSEVPQNLSASRPQDRQFILSSKKLLLSDSGFYLCAWSVGQYEQYFGPGTRLTVT.

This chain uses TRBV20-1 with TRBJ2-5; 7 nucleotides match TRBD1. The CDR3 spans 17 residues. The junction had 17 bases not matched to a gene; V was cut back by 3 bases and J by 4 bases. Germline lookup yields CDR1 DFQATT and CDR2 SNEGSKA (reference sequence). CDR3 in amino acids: CSASHRGRAVLIETQYF. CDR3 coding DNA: TGCAGTGCTAGTCACAGGGGAAGGGCTGTTCTTATAGAGACCCAGTACTTC.

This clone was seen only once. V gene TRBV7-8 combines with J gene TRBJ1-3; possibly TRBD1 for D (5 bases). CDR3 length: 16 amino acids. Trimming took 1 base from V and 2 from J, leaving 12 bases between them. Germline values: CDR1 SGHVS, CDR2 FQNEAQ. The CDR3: CASSLVPTAAGNTIYF. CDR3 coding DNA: TGTGCCAGCAGCTTAGTCCCGACAGCCGCTGGAAACACCATATATTTT.

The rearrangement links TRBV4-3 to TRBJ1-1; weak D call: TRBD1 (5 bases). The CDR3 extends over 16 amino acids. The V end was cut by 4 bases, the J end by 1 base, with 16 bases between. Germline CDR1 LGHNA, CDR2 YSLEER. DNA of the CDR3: TGCGCCAGCAGCCTCGTCTACGACAGAGCGAACACTGAAGCTTTCTTT. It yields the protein CASSLVYDRANTEAFF.

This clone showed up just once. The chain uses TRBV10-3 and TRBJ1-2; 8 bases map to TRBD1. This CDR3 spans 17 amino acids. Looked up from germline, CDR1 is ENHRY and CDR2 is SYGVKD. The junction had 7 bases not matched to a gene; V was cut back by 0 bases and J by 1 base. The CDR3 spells CAISESLGQAGNYGYTF. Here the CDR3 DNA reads TGTGCCATCAGTGAGTCGTTGGGACAGGCTGGTAACTATGGCTACACCTTC.

The CDR3 bases are TGTGCCAGCAGCCAAGGAGGACAGGGTGGGGAAAAACTGTTTTTT. The encoded protein is CASSQGGQGGEKLFF. The chain uses TRBV14 and TRBJ1-4, with 8 bases identical to TRBD1. Germline V CDR1 and CDR2: SGHDN, FVKESK. Trimming removed 1 base from V and 8 bases from J; junction bases left unmatched: 6. The CDR3 spans 15 residues.

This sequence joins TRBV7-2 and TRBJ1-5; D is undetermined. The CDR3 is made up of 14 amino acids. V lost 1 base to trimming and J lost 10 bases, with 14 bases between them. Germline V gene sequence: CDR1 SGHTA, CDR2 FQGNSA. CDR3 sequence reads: CASSLGGLAHPQHF. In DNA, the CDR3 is TGTGCCAGCAGCTTAGGTGGACTCGCTCACCCCCAGCATTTT. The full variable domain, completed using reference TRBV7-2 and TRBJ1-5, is GAGVSQSPSNKVTEKGKDVELRCDPISGHTALYWYRQSLGQGLEFLIYFQGNSAPDKSGLPSDRFSAERTGGSVSTLTIQRTQQEDSAVYLCASSLGGLAHPQHFGDGTRLSIL.

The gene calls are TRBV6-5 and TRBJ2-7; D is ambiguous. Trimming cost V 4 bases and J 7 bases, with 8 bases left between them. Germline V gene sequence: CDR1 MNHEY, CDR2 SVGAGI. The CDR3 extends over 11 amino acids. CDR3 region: CASSFGSEQYF. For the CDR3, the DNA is TGTGCCAGCAGTTTCGGGTCAGAGCAGTACTTC.

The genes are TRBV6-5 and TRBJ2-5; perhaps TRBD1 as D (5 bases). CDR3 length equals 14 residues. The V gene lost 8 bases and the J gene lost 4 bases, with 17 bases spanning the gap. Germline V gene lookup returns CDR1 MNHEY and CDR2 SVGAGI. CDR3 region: CASAMTVGPETQYF. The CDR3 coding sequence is TGTGCCAGCGCGATGACAGTCGGGCCAGAGACCCAGTACTTC.

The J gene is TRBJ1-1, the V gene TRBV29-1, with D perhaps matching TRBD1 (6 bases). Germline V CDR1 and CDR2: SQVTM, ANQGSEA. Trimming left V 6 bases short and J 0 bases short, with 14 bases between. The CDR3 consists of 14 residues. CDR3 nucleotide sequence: TGCAGCGTGAGCGGGGGCGGGGTGAACACTGAAGCTTTCTTT. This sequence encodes CSVSGGGVNTEAFF.

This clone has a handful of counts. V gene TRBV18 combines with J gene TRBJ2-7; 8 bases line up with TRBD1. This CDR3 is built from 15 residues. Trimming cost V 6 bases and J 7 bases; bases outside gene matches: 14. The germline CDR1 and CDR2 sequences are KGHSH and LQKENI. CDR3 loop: CASSGFATGEQEQYF. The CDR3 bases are TGTGCCAGCTCGGGTTTCGCGACAGGGGAACAGGAGCAGTACTTC. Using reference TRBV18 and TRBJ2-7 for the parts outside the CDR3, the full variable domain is NAGVMQNPRHLVRRRGQEARLRCSPMKGHSHVYWYRQLPEEGLKFMVYLQKENIIDESGMPKERFSAEFPKEGPSILRIQQVVRGDSAAYFCASSGFATGEQEQYFGPGTRLTVT.

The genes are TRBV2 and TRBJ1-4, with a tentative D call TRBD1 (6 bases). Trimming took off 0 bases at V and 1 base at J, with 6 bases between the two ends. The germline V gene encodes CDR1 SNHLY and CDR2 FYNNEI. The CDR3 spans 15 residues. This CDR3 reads CASSEAGGTNEKLFF. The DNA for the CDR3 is TGTGCCAGCAGTGAAGCAGGGGGAACTAATGAAAAACTGTTTTTT. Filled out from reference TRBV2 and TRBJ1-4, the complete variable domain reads EPEVTQTPSHQVTQMGQEVILRCVPISNHLYFYWYRQILGQKVEFLVSFYNNEISEKSEIFDDQFSVERPDGSNFTLKIRSTKLEDSAMYFCASSEAGGTNEKLFFGSGTQLSVL.

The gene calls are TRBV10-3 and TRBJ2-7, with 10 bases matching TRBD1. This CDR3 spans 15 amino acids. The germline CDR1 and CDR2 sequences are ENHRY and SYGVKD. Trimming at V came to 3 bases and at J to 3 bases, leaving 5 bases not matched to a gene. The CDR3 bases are TGTGCCATCAGTGACTCGCGGACAGGGGGCTACGAGCAGTACTTC. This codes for CAISDSRTGGYEQYF.

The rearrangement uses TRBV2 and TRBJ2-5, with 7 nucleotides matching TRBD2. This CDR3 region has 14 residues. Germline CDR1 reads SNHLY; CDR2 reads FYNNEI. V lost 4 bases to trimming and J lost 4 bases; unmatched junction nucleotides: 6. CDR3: CASSVSRGGETQYF. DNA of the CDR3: TGTGCCAGCAGTGTTTCCCGCGGGGGAGAGACCCAGTACTTC.